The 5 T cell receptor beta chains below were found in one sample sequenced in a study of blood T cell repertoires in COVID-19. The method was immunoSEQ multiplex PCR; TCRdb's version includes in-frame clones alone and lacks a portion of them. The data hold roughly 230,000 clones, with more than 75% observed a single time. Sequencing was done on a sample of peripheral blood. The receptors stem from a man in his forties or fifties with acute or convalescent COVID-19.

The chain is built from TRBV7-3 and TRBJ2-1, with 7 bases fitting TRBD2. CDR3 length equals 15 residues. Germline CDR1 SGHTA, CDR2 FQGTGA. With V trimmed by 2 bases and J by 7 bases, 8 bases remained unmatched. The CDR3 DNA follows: TGTGCCAGCAGCTTAGCGGGGGAGGCGAGGAATGAGCAGTTCTTC. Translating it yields CASSLAGEARNEQFF.

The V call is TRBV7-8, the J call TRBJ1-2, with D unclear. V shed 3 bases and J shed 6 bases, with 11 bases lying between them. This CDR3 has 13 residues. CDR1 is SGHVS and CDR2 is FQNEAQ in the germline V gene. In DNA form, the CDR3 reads TGTGCCAGCAGCTTCGACGTGAGGGATGGCTACACCTTC. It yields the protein CASSFDVRDGYTF.

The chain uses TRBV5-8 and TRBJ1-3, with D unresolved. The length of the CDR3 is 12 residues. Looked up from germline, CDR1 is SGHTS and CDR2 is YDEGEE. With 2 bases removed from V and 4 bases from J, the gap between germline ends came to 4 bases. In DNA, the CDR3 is TGTGCCAGCAGCTTAACAGGAAACACCATATATTTT. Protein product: CASSLTGNTIYF.

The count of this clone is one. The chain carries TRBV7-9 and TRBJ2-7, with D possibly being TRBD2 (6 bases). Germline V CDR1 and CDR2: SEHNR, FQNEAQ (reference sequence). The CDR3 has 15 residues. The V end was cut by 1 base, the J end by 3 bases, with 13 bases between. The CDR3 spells CASSLVGLHNYEQYF. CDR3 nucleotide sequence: TGTGCCAGCAGCTTAGTGGGACTTCATAACTACGAGCAGTACTTC.

In DNA, the CDR3 is TGTGCCAGCAGCCCTCGTTCGCAGGGGTATACCTACGAGCAGTACTTC. It yields the protein CASSPRSQGYTYEQYF. The chain couples TRBV7-9 to TRBJ2-7, with D maybe TRBD1 (6 bases). This CDR3 has 16 residues. In germline, CDR1 is SEHNR, CDR2 FQNEAQ (reference sequence). V was shortened by 5 bases and J by 2 bases, with 19 bases between the two germline ends.